The TCR beta chain described here comes from a study of T cell responses to AZD1222 COVID-19 vaccine. Study-wide background: Both about-4-week and about-12-week second-dose recipients were combined.

A note on this clone: Its antigen is as yet unknown.

Trimming cost V 1 base and J 10 bases, with 6 bases left between them. CDR1 and CDR2 (germline): SGHNT, YYREEE (reference sequence). The CDR3 runs to 12 residues. TCRdb's table, derived via immunoSEQ multiplex PCR, lists solely in-frame clones and lacks some. This sample has around 130,000 clones, with over 75% found just once. Notes on the study in general: As reported, nearly half of all spike-specific TCRs target variant regions that are unmutated.

V gene TRBV5-4 combines with J gene TRBJ1-6; no clear D gene. This TCR was sampled from an adult in good health. Specimen: peripheral blood, collected on day 0 of AZD1222 vaccination. CDR3 residues: CASSLRESPLHF. CDR3 coding DNA: TGTGCCAGCAGCTTGAGGGAATCACCCCTCCACTTT.